The clone carrying this TCR beta chain was seen a few times. The antigen is unknown. RNA extraction and reverse transcription yielded cDNA as sequencing template. This table comes from immunoSEQ multiplex PCR, and its TCRdb copy is limited to in-frame clones, with some not included. The table includes about 170,000 clones, about 67% detected once. Both peripheral blood and punch biopsies of lesional scalp skin were obtained from patients who had alopecia areata. This record comes from a study of CD8+ T cells in alopecia areata. Looking at the study overall: Those patients who were treated received oral tofacitinib, which was given at 5 to 10 mg twice daily for moderate-to-severe alopecia areata. Tofacitinib lasted 6 to 18 months, then 6 months off drug.

The trim removed 5 bases at V and 4 bases at J, leaving 7 bases unmatched. Germline loops: CDR1 SEHNR, CDR2 FQNEAQ (reference sequence). The CDR3 loop spans 15 amino acids. The study, taken as a whole, reports: More clonal than normal scalp was lesional scalp, particularly alopecia totalis/universalis.

The V gene is TRBV7-9, the J gene TRBJ2-1, with 8 nucleotides matching TRBD2. This sequence was found in a human donor with alopecia areata. Sequences were derived from CD8+ T cells sorted from blood, sampled at week 0. CDR3 protein: CASSPSAGGYNEQFF. CDR3 DNA: TGTGCCAGCAGCCCGAGTGCGGGGGGTTACAATGAGCAGTTCTTC.